This is a list of T cell receptor beta chains from one sample in a study of metastatic and nonmetastatic thyroid tumors. From the PCR reads, TCRdb re-called clones with MiXCR. The sample records about 32,000 clones, under 20% being singletons. The specimen was blood. Receptor source: a female donor with papillary thyroid cancer or a benign thyroid nodule (not recorded which). Some clones in this sample may be carry-over from other donors' samples. Each CDR3 is given with its conserved first and last residue. Each record gives: D gene, J gene, clone size, V gene, CDR3 DNA, CDR3 protein. A D gene is named only where the DNA matches it firmly. Clone size, where shown, is once, few, many, or a class for clones that have expanded.

>-|TRBJ1-1|medium-sized|TRBV6-1
TGTGCCAGCAGGGAGGGGACGGACTACATGAACACTGAAGCTTTCTTT
CASREGTDYMNTEAFF
>-|TRBJ1-4|many|TRBV29-1
TGCAGCGTTGGGGCAGGGCCTAATGAAAAACTGTTTTTT
CSVGAGPNEKLFF
>-|TRBJ1-4|many|TRBV10-3
TGTGCCATCAGTGAGAGGGGAGGAGGGCGTGAAAAACTGTTTTTT
CAISERGGGREKLFF
>TRBD2|TRBJ2-7|many|TRBV27
TGTGCCAGCAGTTTGACTAGCGGGAGCCCTCACTACGAGCAGTACTTC
CASSLTSGSPHYEQYF
>-|TRBJ1-2|many|TRBV4-1
TGCGCCAGCAGCCCCACCCAGGTAGAGATCTATGGCTACACCTTC
CASSPTQVEIYGYTF
>-|TRBJ2-2|many|TRBV15
TGTGCCACCAGCAGAGATCGAGAGGTCGAGGAGCTGTTTTTT
CATSRDREVEELFF
>TRBD2|TRBJ2-1|many|TRBV4-2
TGTGCCAGCAGCCAGGGACTAGCTGAGATTAGCTCCTACAATGAGCAGTTCTTC
CASSQGLAEISSYNEQFF
>-|TRBJ1-2|many|TRBV19
TGTGCCAGTAGTAAGAGTGGAGCTGTCTATGGCTACACCTTC
CASSKSGAVYGYTF
>-|TRBJ2-7|-|TRBV18
TGTGCCAGCTCACCAGGATCGGAGCGCTCCTACGAGCAGTACTTC
CASSPGSERSYEQYF
>-|TRBJ1-1|-|TRBV11-2
TGTGCCAGCAGCTTAGTATTAGGGGGGGCGGACACTGAAGCTTTCTTT
CASSLVLGGADTEAFF
>-|TRBJ2-1|-|TRBV6-2/TRBV6-3
TGTGCCAGCAGTTATTCACTGAAGACTAGTCCTGAGCAGTTCTTC
CASSYSLKTSPEQFF
>TRBD2|TRBJ2-3|-|TRBV6-4
TGTGCCAGCAGTGCTAGCGGGAGCACAGATACGCAGTATTTT
CASSASGSTDTQYF
>-|TRBJ1-3|many|TRBV7-3
TGTGCCAGCAGCTTAAGTGGAGGGTTTGGAAACACCATATATTTT
CASSLSGGFGNTIYF
>TRBD2|TRBJ2-5|many|TRBV18
TGTGCCAGCTCATCGACTAGCGGAGTCCAAGAGACCCAGTACTTC
CASSSTSGVQETQYF
>TRBD2|TRBJ2-7|many|TRBV20-1
TGCAGTGCTCAGGCGGGACTAGCGGGAGGCGCACCCAGCTCCTACGAGCAGTACTTC
CSAQAGLAGGAPSSYEQYF
>TRBD1|TRBJ1-6|few|TRBV28
TGTGCCAGCCGGGCGGGACAGGGGGTTTACAATTCACCCCTCCACTTT
CASRAGQGVYNSPLHF
>-|TRBJ1-1|many|TRBV30
TGTGCCTGGAGTGTAGGGGGAGACACTGAAGCTTTCTTT
CAWSVGGDTEAFF
>TRBD1|TRBJ1-1|-|TRBV6-1
TGTGCCACCGACCGGGACAGGAACACTGAAGCTTTCTTT
CATDRDRNTEAFF
>-|TRBJ2-7|-|TRBV10-2
TGCGCCAGCAGTGAGGTCGCTACTACAGCATACGAGCAGTACTTC
CASSEVATTAYEQYF
>-|TRBJ1-2|medium-sized|TRBV12-3/TRBV12-4
TGTGCCAGCAGTTTAGAGGTTGGCTACACCTTC
CASSLEVGYTF
>-|TRBJ2-3|-|TRBV5-6
TGTGCCAGCAGCTTGGAGCAGGCGACGCGGGCAGATACGCAGTATTTT
CASSLEQATRADTQYF
>-|TRBJ1-3|many|TRBV20-1
TGCAGTGCCTACAGGGCTGACTCTGGAAACACCATATATTTT
CSAYRADSGNTIYF
>-|TRBJ1-1|many|TRBV11-3
TGTGCCAGCAGCTTAGCCGGCAAGAACACTGAAGCTTTCTTT
CASSLAGKNTEAFF
>-|TRBJ2-5|many|TRBV5-1
TGCGCCAGCAGCTATCCAGGGGCGTCCCAAGAGACCCAGTACTTC
CASSYPGASQETQYF
>TRBD2|TRBJ2-3|many|TRBV4-2
TGTGCCAGCAGCCAAGAAGGGACTAGCGGGTATACGCAGTATTTT
CASSQEGTSGYTQYF